A single sample is the source of the 9 T cell receptor beta chains below, sequenced in a study of OX40 agonist ivuxolimab in advanced cancers. Clones were read by immunoSEQ multiplex PCR, and TCRdb kept only the in-frame ones, dropping some. The data show 75,000 to 80,000 clones, around 85% seen once. Sequencing was performed on CD4+ or CD8+ T cells sorted from blood, taken in a trial of the OX40 agonist ivuxolimab. The receptors come from an adult with an advanced solid tumor such as melanoma, head and neck, liver or kidney cancer.

This clone was seen a few times. This chain joins TRBV7-2 and TRBJ2-1; D gene uncertain. From germline, CDR1 is SGHTA and CDR2 FQGNSA. The CDR3 is 12 amino acids. The V end lost 3 bases, the J end lost 9 bases, and 9 bases lay between the germline ends. The CDR3 here is CASSFLGREQFF. CDR3 sequence (DNA): TGTGCCAGCAGCTTCCTAGGACGTGAGCAGTTCTTC.

The V gene is TRBV5-1, the J gene TRBJ1-1; no clear D gene. This CDR3 has 13 residues. The germline V and J ends were trimmed by 2 bases and 3 bases, with 8 bases remaining between them. Germline V gene data show CDR1 as SGHRS and CDR2 as YFSETQ. This CDR3 is CASSFSEDTEAFF. CDR3 nucleotides: TGCGCCAGCAGCTTTTCCGAGGACACTGAAGCTTTCTTT.

This chain joins TRBV5-6 and TRBJ2-7; 7 positions match TRBD1. Germline CDR1 reads SGHDT; CDR2 reads YYEEEE. The CDR3 runs to 13 residues. Unmatched junction bases numbered 2, after V lost 3 bases and J lost 2 bases. The CDR3 DNA sequence: TGTGCCAGCAGCTGGGACAGAACCTACGAGCAGTACTTC. Translated: CASSWDRTYEQYF. The complete variable domain, with remaining parts taken from reference TRBV5-6 and TRBJ2-7, reads DAGVTQSPTHLIKTRGQQVTLRCSPKSGHDTVSWYQQALGQGPQFIFQYYEEEERQRGNFPDRFSGHQFPNYSSELNVNALLLGDSALYLCASSWDRTYEQYFGPGTRLTVT.

The gene calls are TRBV30 and TRBJ2-3; D may be TRBD1 (6 bases). This CDR3 region has 13 residues. Trimming removed 5 bases from V and 3 bases from J, with 12 bases in between. CDR1 is GTSNPN, CDR2 SVGIG, per germline (reference sequence). The CDR3 protein is CAWGAGETDTQYF. CDR3 bases: TGTGCCTGGGGGGCAGGGGAGACAGATACGCAGTATTTT.

The chain combines TRBV7-9 with TRBJ2-7, with D unresolved. The V end was cut by 5 bases, the J end by 0 bases, with 5 bases between. The CDR3 contains 12 residues. Germline loops: CDR1 SEHNR, CDR2 FQNEAQ (reference sequence). The CDR3 DNA sequence: TGTGCCAGCAGCCAAGACTCCTACGAGCAGTACTTC. This gives the protein CASSQDSYEQYF.

V usage is TRBV7-6 and J usage is TRBJ2-3; 10 positions match TRBD2. The CDR3 has 14 amino acids. Germline V CDR1 and CDR2: SGHVS, FNYEAQ. Germline trimming cut 8 bases from V and 2 bases from J; bases unmatched to any gene: 4. CDR3 sequence reads: CASVAGGNTDTQYF. The DNA for the CDR3 is TGTGCCAGCGTAGCGGGAGGTAACACAGATACGCAGTATTTT.

Comment on this clone: One end of the junction fails to match germline, which may point to a read error. The gene calls are TRBV29-1 and TRBJ2-1; the D gene is possibly TRBD2 (6 bases). The CDR3 is 14 residues long. Germline CDR1 SQVTM, CDR2 ANQGSEA. The CDR3 sequence: CSGETAGLYNEQFF. The CDR3, as DNA: TGCAGCGGTGAAACAGCGGGTCTATACAATGAGCAGTTCTTC.

The V call is TRBV5-1, the J call TRBJ2-2, with a possible D match to TRBD1 (5 bases). Germline-derived CDR1 and CDR2 are SGHRS and YFSETQ. The V gene lost 6 bases and the J gene lost 3 bases, with 30 bases spanning the gap. CDR3 size: 20 residues. The CDR3 sequence is CASTLQGMPLWVRDTGELFF. The CDR3 nucleotides are TGCGCCAGCACCCTTCAGGGAATGCCCCTTTGGGTCCGCGACACCGGGGAGCTGTTTTTT.

The gene calls are TRBV2 and TRBJ2-2; TRBD2 is a possible D gene (5 bases). The CDR3 has 15 amino acids. Germline V lookup: CDR1 SNHLY, CDR2 FYNNEI. V gave up 7 bases and J gave up 4 bases, with 16 bases separating them. CDR3: CASKAEPSPTGELFF. The CDR3 nucleotides are TGTGCCAGCAAAGCAGAACCTAGCCCCACCGGGGAGCTGTTTTTT.